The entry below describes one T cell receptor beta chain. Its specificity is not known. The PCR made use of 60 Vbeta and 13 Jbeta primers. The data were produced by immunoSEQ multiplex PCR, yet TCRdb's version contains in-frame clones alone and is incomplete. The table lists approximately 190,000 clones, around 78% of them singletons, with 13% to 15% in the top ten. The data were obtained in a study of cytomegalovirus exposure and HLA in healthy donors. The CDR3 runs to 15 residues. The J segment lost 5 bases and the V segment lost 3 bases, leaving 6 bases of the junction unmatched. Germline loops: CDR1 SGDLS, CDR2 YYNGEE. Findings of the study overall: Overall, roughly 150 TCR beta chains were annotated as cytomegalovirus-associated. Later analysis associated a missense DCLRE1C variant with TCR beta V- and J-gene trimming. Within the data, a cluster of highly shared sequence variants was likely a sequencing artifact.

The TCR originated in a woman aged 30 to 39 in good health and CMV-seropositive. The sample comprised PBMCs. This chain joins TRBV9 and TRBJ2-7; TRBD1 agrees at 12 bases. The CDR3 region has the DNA TGTGCCAGCAGCGCAGGGACAGGGGGCCTCCACGAGCAGTACTTC. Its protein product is CASSAGTGGLHEQYF.